This is a list of T cell receptor beta chains from one sample in a study of cytomegalovirus exposure and HLA in healthy donors. The assay was immunoSEQ multiplex PCR, and TCRdb's table has in-frame clones only and misses some. This sample contains approximately 52,000 clones. The sequenced material came from PBMCs. These receptors came from a woman aged 55-70 years in good health and CMV-seropositive. Each CDR3 is given with its conserved first and last residue. The order of the fields is V gene, J gene, D gene, clone size, CDR3 protein, CDR3 DNA. D genes are given only for firm matches. Size tells how often a clone was seen (once, few, many) or the class of an expanded clone, and some rows leave it out.

>TRBV10-3|TRBJ2-1|NA|NA
CAISTRSAQGHEQFF
TGTGCCATCAGCACCCGCTCAGCACAGGGCCATGAGCAGTTCTTC
>TRBV5-1|TRBJ2-2|NA|NA
CASSVDGDTGELFF
TGCGCCAGCAGCGTAGACGGGGACACCGGGGAGCTGTTTTTT
>TRBV6-1|TRBJ1-1|NA|NA
CASSEGQNTEAFF
TGTGCCAGCAGTGAAGGACAGAACACTGAAGCTTTCTTT
>TRBV9|TRBJ2-7|TRBD1|NA
CASSVATTGPYEQYF
TGTGCCAGCAGCGTAGCTACGACAGGGCCTTACGAGCAGTACTTC
>TRBV11-3|TRBJ1-3|NA|NA
CASSSGLPGTGNTIYF
TGTGCCAGCAGCTCGGGACTACCCGGCACTGGAAACACCATATATTTT
>TRBV4-1|TRBJ2-7|NA|NA
CASSEQSATYEQYF
TGCGCCAGCAGCGAACAGTCAGCTACCTACGAGCAGTACTTC
>TRBV2|TRBJ2-7|TRBD2|NA
CASNWGGEQYF
TGTGCCAGCAACTGGGGGGGCGAGCAGTACTTC
>TRBV30|TRBJ1-2|NA|NA
CACRGGCGYTF
TGTGCCTGCCGAGGGGGTTGTGGCTACACCTTC
>TRBV6-6|TRBJ1-1|TRBD1|NA
CASSYGTGDTEAFF
TGTGCCAGCAGTTACGGGACAGGGGACACTGAAGCTTTCTTT
>TRBV7-6|TRBJ1-4|NA|medium-sized
CASSLRTGGDEKLFF
TGTGCCAGCAGCTTACGGACGGGAGGAGATGAAAAACTGTTTTTT
>TRBV11-2|TRBJ2-7|NA|NA
CASSSMGGEQYF
TGTGCCAGCAGCTCGATGGGCGGGGAGCAGTACTTC
>TRBV7-9|TRBJ2-3|NA|NA
CASSFGGPSTDTQYF
TGTGCCAGCAGCTTCGGGGGGCCCTCCACAGATACGCAGTATTTT
>TRBV28|TRBJ1-2|NA|NA
CASSSLAAGARRGYTF
TGTGCCAGCTCATCTTTGGCGGCGGGCGCCAGGCGGGGCTACACCTTC
>TRBV28|TRBJ2-7|TRBD1|NA
CASRPRDSSYEQYF
TGTGCCAGCAGACCGAGGGACAGTTCCTACGAGCAGTACTTC
>TRBV5-1|TRBJ2-3|TRBD2|NA
CASSRGPRLAGGLTDRQYF
TGCGCCAGCAGCCGGGGGCCCAGACTAGCGGGGGGACTCACAGATAGGCAGTATTTT
>TRBV7-2|TRBJ2-7|NA|NA
CASSRGGGAYEQYF
TGTGCCAGCAGCCGAGGGGGGGGTGCCTACGAGCAGTACTTC
>TRBV7-8|TRBJ1-1|NA|NA
CASSLYNTEGTEAFF
TGTGCCAGCAGCTTATATAATACAGAGGGCACTGAAGCTTTCTTT
>TRBV2|TRBJ2-2|NA|NA
CASSASLASTGELFF
TGTGCCAGCAGTGCGTCTCTAGCCTCCACCGGGGAGCTGTTTTTT
>TRBV14|TRBJ1-6|TRBD1|NA
CASSQQQGAISPLHF
TGTGCCAGCAGCCAACAACAGGGGGCGATTTCACCCCTCCACTTT
>TRBV6-5|TRBJ1-1|NA|NA
CASSYTTGLANTEAFF
TGTGCCAGCAGTTACACAACAGGGTTAGCGAACACTGAAGCTTTCTTT
>TRBV19|TRBJ1-2|TRBD1|NA
CASSARDRDPYGYTF
TGTGCCAGTAGTGCTCGGGACAGGGATCCCTATGGCTACACCTTC
>TRBV10-2|TRBJ1-2|NA|NA
CASSDGVEGYTF
TGCGCCAGCAGTGACGGGGTAGAGGGCTACACCTTC
>TRBV9|TRBJ1-5|TRBD1|NA
CASSQGVSNQPQHF
TGTGCCAGCAGCCAGGGGGTCAGCAATCAGCCCCAGCATTTT
>TRBV5-1|TRBJ1-5|TRBD1|NA
CASSEGQGSNQPQHF
TGCGCCAGCAGCGAAGGACAGGGGAGTAATCAGCCCCAGCATTTT
>TRBV9|TRBJ2-1|NA|NA
CASSAPLRGSEQFF
TGTGCCAGCAGCGCCCCTTTGCGGGGCAGTGAGCAGTTCTTC
>TRBV7-9|TRBJ1-1|TRBD1|NA
CASSIDRAAFF
TGTGCCAGCAGCATCGACAGGGCGGCTTTCTTT
>TRBV7-9|TRBJ1-5|NA|NA
CASSLAIAGGNQPQHF
TGTGCCAGCAGCTTAGCCATTGCAGGTGGCAATCAGCCCCAGCATTTT
>TRBV10-2|TRBJ1-1|NA|NA
CASSDQGHLNTEAFF
TGCGCCAGCTCAGACCAGGGACACTTGAACACTGAAGCTTTCTTT
>TRBV27|TRBJ1-1|TRBD1|NA
CASIPRTGTAILTAFF
TGTGCCAGCATCCCCCGGACCGGGACAGCTATCCTGACAGCTTTCTTT
>TRBV6-5|TRBJ2-3|TRBD1|NA
CASRPGDRGTDKQYF
TGTGCCAGCAGACCCGGGGACAGGGGAACAGATAAGCAGTATTTT
>TRBV29-1|TRBJ1-2|NA|NA
CSVEKGKYGYTF
TGCAGCGTTGAGAAGGGGAAGTATGGCTACACCTTC
>TRBV23-1|TRBJ2-7|TRBD2|NA
CASSQSPGGTEQYF
TGCGCCAGCAGTCAATCCCCGGGGGGTACCGAGCAGTACTTC
>TRBV28|TRBJ1-3|TRBD1|NA
CASSGQGGGNTIYF
TGTGCCAGCAGTGGACAGGGAGGCGGAAACACCATATATTTT
>TRBV6-6|TRBJ1-2|NA|NA
CASIGTSGTGGHGYTF
TGTGCCAGCATCGGAACTTCCGGGACCGGGGGACATGGCTACACCTTC
>TRBV28|TRBJ1-4|TRBD1|NA
CASSLRQGAGAANEKLFF
TGTGCCAGCAGTTTAAGGCAGGGGGCGGGGGCTGCTAATGAAAAACTGTTTTTT
>TRBV5-4|TRBJ1-2|NA|NA
CASSLARVGAYGYTF
TGTGCCAGCAGCTTGGCCCGCGTAGGGGCCTATGGCTACACCTTC
>TRBV6-6|TRBJ2-3|TRBD2|NA
CASTHPPSGGTDTQYF
TGTGCCAGCACCCACCCACCTAGCGGAGGCACAGATACGCAGTATTTT
>TRBV2|TRBJ1-5|TRBD1|NA
CASTPGGNQPQHF
TGTGCCAGCACTCCAGGGGGGAATCAGCCCCAGCATTTT
>TRBV5-1|TRBJ2-7|TRBD1|NA
CASSQGQGPYEQYF
TGCGCCAGCAGCCAGGGACAGGGTCCCTACGAGCAGTACTTC
>TRBV4-2|TRBJ2-5|TRBD1|NA
CASSRGQGQETQYF
TGTGCCAGCAGCCGTGGACAGGGTCAAGAGACCCAGTACTTC
>TRBV6-6|TRBJ1-5|TRBD1|NA
CASSLDRQPQHF
TGTGCCAGCAGTCTGGACAGGCAGCCCCAGCATTTT
>TRBV5-6|TRBJ1-1|NA|NA
CASSLWVGGSYTEAFF
TGTGCCAGCAGCTTGTGGGTGGGTGGGAGCTACACTGAAGCTTTCTTT
>TRBV28|TRBJ2-7|NA|NA
CASSSGSYEQYF
TGTGCCAGCAGCTCCGGGTCCTACGAGCAGTACTTC
>TRBV7-7|TRBJ2-7|TRBD1|NA
CASSLVQGAGEQYF
TGTGCTAGCAGCTTAGTACAGGGGGCAGGGGAGCAGTACTTC
>TRBV5-1|TRBJ1-2|TRBD1|NA
CASSLAEGQGSYGYTF
TGCGCCAGCAGCTTGGCCGAGGGACAGGGAAGCTATGGCTACACCTTC
>TRBV5-1|TRBJ2-1|TRBD2|NA
CASSLTDRPGGPRNEQFF
TGCGCCAGCAGCTTGACGGATAGACCGGGGGGGCCTAGGAATGAGCAGTTCTTC